The 30 T cell receptor beta chains below come from one sample, sequenced in a study of regulatory and conventional T cells in breast cancer. One entry per CDR3 protein, called by TCRdb with MiXCR from the PCR reads. Here the sample spans 1,500 or so distinct CDR3 sequences, more than 65% being singletons. Sequencing was done on a sample of regulatory T cells from blood. The receptors come from a female donor in good health.

V and J are TRBV6-5 and TRBJ1-2; D is ambiguous. Per germline, CDR1 MNHEY and CDR2 SVGAGI. V gave up 0 bases and J gave up 4 bases, with 18 bases separating them. This CDR3 has 17 amino acids. CDR3 loop: CASSYSLSIVGSYGYTF. The CDR3 nucleotides are TGTGCCAGCAGTTACTCCTTGTCCATAGTGGGGAGCTATGGCTACACCTTC.

The J gene is TRBJ2-1, the V gene TRBV19; 13 positions match TRBD2. V lost 5 bases, J lost 4 bases, and 8 bases stayed unmatched. CDR3 length: 17 residues. Looked up from germline, CDR1 is LNHDA and CDR2 is SQIVND (reference sequence). The CDR3 nucleotides read TGTGCCAGTAGTGCCGCGCGACTAGCGGGAGGTTACAATGAGCAGTTCTTC. It specifies CASSAARLAGGYNEQFF. Looking up the rest from reference TRBV19 and TRBJ2-1 gives the full variable domain: DGGITQSPKYLFRKEGQNVTLSCEQNLNHDAMYWYRQDPGQGLRLIYYSQIVNDFQKGDIAEGYSVSREKKESFPLTVTSAQKNPTAFYLCASSAARLAGGYNEQFFGPGTRLTVL.

The rearrangement links TRBV20-1 to TRBJ1-5; D is uncertain. The CDR3 loop spans 13 amino acids. With 4 bases removed from V and 2 bases from J, the gap between germline ends came to 9 bases. CDR1 and CDR2 from the germline V gene are DFQATT and SNEGSKA (reference sequence). The CDR3 loop is CSAIATGNQPQHF. The CDR3 DNA follows: TGCAGTGCTATCGCCACCGGCAATCAGCCCCAGCATTTT.

This clonotype has only one observation. The chain has TRBV27 and TRBJ2-1, with 8 bases identical to TRBD2. With V trimmed by 7 bases and J by 7 bases, 9 bases remained unmatched. The germline V gene encodes CDR1 MNHEY and CDR2 SMNVEV (reference sequence). The CDR3 has 14 amino acids. CDR3 region: CASTRSGRVNEQFF. CDR3 coding DNA: TGTGCCAGCACCAGAAGCGGGAGAGTTAATGAGCAGTTCTTC.

The genes are TRBV4-2 and TRBJ2-7; 10 nucleotides match TRBD2. V lost 2 bases, J lost 2 bases, and 3 bases stayed unmatched. The CDR3 contains 15 residues. The V gene's germline CDR1 is LGHNA and CDR2 YNFKEQ. DNA of the CDR3: TGTGCCAGCAGCCAACTAGCGGGGGCCCCCTACGAGCAGTACTTC. This encodes CASSQLAGAPYEQYF.

This chain links TRBV6-6 with TRBJ1-2; no firm D call. From germline, CDR1 is MNHNY and CDR2 SVGAGI (reference sequence). The germline V and J ends were trimmed by 10 bases and 4 bases, with 7 bases remaining between them. This CDR3 is built from 10 residues. CDR3 residues: CATVFYGYTF. The CDR3 DNA reads as TGTGCCACCGTCTTCTATGGCTACACCTTC.

This rearrangement joins TRBV4-1 to TRBJ2-5; D remains ambiguous. Trimming stripped 7 bases from V and 7 bases from J, with 13 bases between. Germline V gene lookup returns CDR1 MGHRA and CDR2 YSYEKL. This CDR3 region has 12 residues. DNA for the CDR3: TGCGCCAGCACCACAACAGATGGGACCCAGTACTTC. Translation gives CASTTTDGTQYF.

The V and J genes are TRBV29-1 and TRBJ2-5; TRBD1 agrees at 7 bases. This CDR3 has 12 residues. J was trimmed by 5 bases and V by 6 bases; bases with no gene match: 6. Per the germline V gene, CDR1 is SQVTM and CDR2 is ANQGSEA. In DNA, the CDR3 is TGCAGCGTAGGGGGCTACGGGGAGACCCAGTACTTC. This codes for CSVGGYGETQYF.

The chain uses TRBV5-4 and TRBJ2-3, with a possible D match to TRBD2 (6 bases). The V gene lost 2 bases and the J gene lost 0 bases, with 16 bases spanning the gap. CDR1 is SGHNT, CDR2 YYREEE, per germline (reference sequence). The CDR3 runs to 17 residues. The CDR3 is CASSFRIVGGSTDTQYF. CDR3 DNA sequence: TGTGCCAGCAGCTTCCGCATCGTGGGGGGAAGCACAGATACGCAGTATTTT.

Comment on this clonotype: This is likely a read error, given that the CDR3 carries no conserved phenylalanine or tryptophan at its end. The chain employs TRBV2 and TRBJ2-2; a possible D gene is TRBD1 (5 bases). Germline values: CDR1 SNHLY, CDR2 FYNNEI. V was clipped by 6 bases and J by 7 bases, with 12 bases between them. This CDR3 is built from 13 residues. Here the CDR3 DNA reads TGTGCCAGCAGAGGCAGGGCGGTCGGGGAGCTGTTTTAT. Its translation is CASRGRAVGELFY.

This chain uses TRBV29-1 with TRBJ1-2; a possible D gene is TRBD1 (5 bases). The CDR3 spans 14 residues. CDR1 SQVTM and CDR2 ANQGSEA come from the germline V gene. The ends were cut back, 5 bases at V and 5 bases at J, with 18 bases in the middle. In DNA form, the CDR3 reads TGCAGCGTTTACCGGGACGGCGGAACTTATGGCTACACCTTC. Translating it yields CSVYRDGGTYGYTF.

CDR3 in amino acids: CSATTATNEKLFF. The CDR3 DNA sequence: TGCAGCGCCACGACAGCAACTAATGAAAAACTGTTTTTT. The chain recombines TRBV29-1 with TRBJ1-4; TRBD1 might be the D (5 bases). CDR3 length: 13 amino acids. Germline V gene lookup returns CDR1 SQVTM and CDR2 ANQGSEA. V gave up 7 bases and J gave up 0 bases, with 9 bases separating them.

This chain joins TRBV11-2 and TRBJ2-1; tentative D call: TRBD2 (5 bases). The CDR3 loop spans 14 amino acids. Trimming stripped 0 bases from V and 9 bases from J, with 12 bases between. CDR1 and CDR2 from the germline V gene are SGHAT and FQNNGV. The CDR3 coding sequence is TGTGCCAGCAGCTTAGAAAGGACTCAGGCTGAGCAGTTCTTC. Its protein is CASSLERTQAEQFF.

This clonotype was recorded a few times. The CDR3 spells CSALVGYGYTF. CDR3 in DNA: TGCAGTGCTTTAGTGGGCTATGGCTACACCTTC. The rearrangement joins TRBV20-1 to TRBJ1-2; D gene unclear. The CDR3 spans 11 residues. Germline loops: CDR1 DFQATT, CDR2 SNEGSKA (reference sequence). Trimming stripped 5 bases from V and 4 bases from J, with 8 bases between.

Here the CDR3 reads CASSQGLAGGISEQFF. The CDR3 region has the DNA TGTGCCAGCAGCCAAGGGCTAGCGGGAGGGATCAGTGAGCAGTTCTTC. The chain combines TRBV4-2 with TRBJ2-1, with 12 positions matching TRBD2. The CDR3 has 16 residues. V lost 1 base and J lost 9; bases outside the gene matches: 7. CDR1 and CDR2 from the germline V gene are LGHNA and YNFKEQ.

This clonotype has a handful of counts. The chain couples TRBV4-1 to TRBJ2-1, with 13 bases that match TRBD2. The CDR3 covers 17 residues. Germline lookup yields CDR1 MGHRA and CDR2 YSYEKL. V shed 0 bases and J 6 bases; nucleotides not matched to a gene: 5. CDR3 coding DNA: TGCGCCAGCAGCCAAGATATCCGACTAGCGGGAGGCAATGAGCAGTTCTTC. This gives the protein CASSQDIRLAGGNEQFF.

The rearrangement links TRBV3-1 to TRBJ2-3; D unresolved. This CDR3 is 21 amino acids long. CDR1 LGHDT and CDR2 YNNKEL come from the germline V gene (reference sequence). Trimming removed 4 bases at V and 6 bases at J, with 35 bases between. The CDR3 DNA reads as TGTGCCAGCAGCCCTTTCCTCCTCCGGGCCCGGAGTCTCAATAGGATGGATACGCAGTATTTT. The encoded protein is CASSPFLLRARSLNRMDTQYF.

The V and J genes are TRBV7-7 and TRBJ2-1; TRBD2 matches 10 bases. Trimming at V came to 3 bases and at J to 6 bases, leaving 8 bases not matched to a gene. CDR3 size: 16 residues. Germline V gives CDR1 SSHAT, CDR2 FNYEAQ (reference sequence). CDR3 loop: CASSLTGTSEFNEQFF. CDR3 nucleotides: TGTGCCAGCAGCTTGACCGGGACTAGCGAGTTCAATGAGCAGTTCTTC.

The chain recombines TRBV6-1 with TRBJ2-3, with D perhaps given as TRBD1 or TRBD2 (5 bases each). The CDR3 totals 14 residues. Germline V lookup: CDR1 MNHNS, CDR2 SASEGT. With 10 bases removed from V and 2 bases from J, the gap between germline ends came to 16 bases. As DNA, the CDR3 is TGTGCCACGTTTGGAACGGGACCCACAGATACGCAGTATTTT. Its translation: CATFGTGPTDTQYF.

This chain links TRBV20-1 with TRBJ1-2; D gene uncertain. The length of the CDR3 is 15 residues. Germline CDR1 DFQATT, CDR2 SNEGSKA (reference sequence). The V end lost 1 base, the J end lost 4 bases, and 16 bases lay between the germline ends. CDR3 residues: CSARGLIHATYGYTF. The CDR3 DNA reads as TGCAGTGCTAGAGGATTAATACACGCGACCTATGGCTACACCTTC.

The gene calls are TRBV6-1 and TRBJ1-2; TRBD1 is a possible D gene (5 bases). The V and J ends lost 7 bases and 6 bases respectively, with 21 bases between them. The CDR3 has 15 amino acids. Germline V gene lookup returns CDR1 MNHNS and CDR2 SASEGT. CDR3 DNA: TGTGCCAGCACCCCGGGACCCCAGGGCGTCAATGGCTACACCTTC. Amino acid sequence: CASTPGPQGVNGYTF.

V usage is TRBV6-6 and J usage is TRBJ1-1, with D unclear. The CDR3 extends over 12 amino acids. V was trimmed by 6 bases and J by 5 bases, leaving 10 bases between them. Germline V gene lookup returns CDR1 MNHNY and CDR2 SVGAGI (reference sequence). The CDR3 loop reads CASRFRGTEAFF. DNA of the CDR3: TGTGCCAGCAGGTTCCGAGGAACTGAAGCTTTCTTT.

The rearrangement joins TRBV9 to TRBJ2-3, with D perhaps matching TRBD2 (5 bases). V was trimmed by 3 bases and J by 0 bases, leaving 17 bases between them. CDR1 and CDR2 from the germline V gene are SGDLS and YYNGEE. The length of the CDR3 is 17 residues. The CDR3 loop reads CASSARGWSPSTDTQYF. The DNA for the CDR3 is TGTGCCAGCAGCGCACGAGGGTGGAGTCCTAGCACAGATACGCAGTATTTT. Together with reference TRBV9 and TRBJ2-3, the CDR3 gives the full variable domain: DSGVTQTPKHLITATGQRVTLRCSPRSGDLSVYWYQQSLDQGLQFLIQYYNGEERAKGNILERFSAQQFPDLHSELNLSSLELGDSALYFCASSARGWSPSTDTQYFGPGTRLTVL.

The V gene is TRBV7-4, the J gene TRBJ1-6; TRBD1 aligns across 7 bases. There are 16 residues in the CDR3. Unmatched junction bases numbered 10, after V lost 2 bases and J lost 9 bases. Germline CDR1 and CDR2: SGHVT and SQSDAQ. The CDR3 region is CASSLRGPWESSPLHF. The CDR3 region has the DNA TGTGCCAGCAGCTTAAGGGGGCCATGGGAGAGTTCACCCCTCCACTTT.

This clonotype was detected only once. The rearrangement joins TRBV6-6 to TRBJ1-2, with 7 bases aligning to TRBD1. The CDR3 length is 14 residues. J was trimmed by 0 bases and V by 6 bases; bases with no gene match: 4. Germline-derived CDR1 and CDR2 are MNHNY and SVGAGI (reference sequence). CDR3 DNA sequence: TGTGCCAGCAGATCCGGGACAGCTAACTATGGCTACACCTTC. Translated, it gives CASRSGTANYGYTF.

This sequence joins TRBV10-1 and TRBJ2-5; unclear D gene. CDR1 and CDR2 from the germline V gene are WNHNN and SYGVQD (reference sequence). The CDR3 is 14 amino acids. The V end lost 0 bases, the J end lost 4 bases, and 9 bases lay between the germline ends. This CDR3 reads CASSESHSRETQYF. CDR3 DNA sequence: TGCGCCAGCAGTGAGTCCCACTCGCGAGAGACCCAGTACTTC.

This clonotype was counted only a few times. This chain uses TRBV4-1 with TRBJ2-1, with a tentative D call TRBD2 (6 bases). Germline loops: CDR1 MGHRA, CDR2 YSYEKL. V was trimmed by 4 bases and J by 2 bases, leaving 12 bases between them. The CDR3 is made up of 15 amino acids. The CDR3 DNA reads TGCGCCAGCAGCCGACGCGGGGCCACCTACAATGAGCAGTTCTTC. Its protein product is CASSRRGATYNEQFF.

This chain uses TRBV20-1 with TRBJ1-2, with D perhaps matching TRBD1 (5 bases). The CDR3 runs 14 residues. The V gene lost 6 bases and the J gene lost 1 base, with 15 bases spanning the gap. CDR1 is DFQATT, CDR2 SNEGSKA, per germline (reference sequence). The CDR3 here is CSAGERFLNYGYTF. The DNA of the CDR3 is TGCAGTGCGGGGGAACGTTTCCTTAACTATGGCTACACCTTC.

The CDR3 nucleotides read TGTGCCACCAGCAGAGGACAGGCAAGCTACGAGCAGTACTTC. Protein: CATSRGQASYEQYF. The V gene is TRBV15, the J gene TRBJ2-7, with a tentative D call TRBD1 (6 bases). The CDR3 length is 14 residues. Trimming stripped 1 base from V and 3 bases from J, with 10 bases between. Germline assignment: CDR1 LNHNV and CDR2 YYDKDF (reference sequence).

V usage is TRBV6-5 and J usage is TRBJ1-6, with D hard to call. The CDR3 loop spans 14 amino acids. The V end lost 6 bases, the J end lost 7 bases, and 13 bases lay between the germline ends. Germline-derived CDR1 and CDR2 are MNHEY and SVGAGI. CDR3 in DNA: TGTGCCAGCAGCTTAATGAGTAGGAATTCACCCCTCCACTTT. This sequence encodes CASSLMSRNSPLHF.